One and the same sample provided the 26 T cell receptor beta chains below, sequenced in a study of identical twins. TCRdb reprocessed the 5' RACE reads with MiXCR, giving one entry per CDR3 protein. The table shows some 1,600,000 distinct CDR3 sequences, with around 33% occurring only once. Input material: cord blood. These receptors came from a newborn girl in good health.

The rearrangement uses TRBV13 and TRBJ1-2; D ambiguous. The CDR3 sequence is 14 residues long. Germline loops: CDR1 PRHDT, CDR2 FYEKMQ (reference sequence). Deletions cut 2 bases from V and 0 bases from J, with 7 bases between. DNA of the CDR3: TGTGCCAGCAGCTTACCAGTAGCTAACTATGGCTACACCTTC. Amino acids: CASSLPVANYGYTF. The variable domain in full, with the rest retrieved from reference TRBV13 and TRBJ1-2, is AAGVIQSPRHLIKEKRETATLKCYPIPRHDTVYWYQQGPGQDPQFLISFYEKMQSDKGSIPDRFSAQQFSDYHSELNMSSLELGDSALYFCASSLPVANYGYTFGSGTRLTVV.

This clonotype occurred a few times. This chain connects TRBV27 to TRBJ1-2; the D is unclear. Germline V gene sequence: CDR1 MNHEY, CDR2 SMNVEV (reference sequence). The CDR3 extends over 13 amino acids. The V end was cut by 5 bases, the J end by 8 bases, with 15 bases between. The CDR3 nucleotides read TGTGCCAGCAGTACCTTCGGATTCGAGGGCTACACCTTC. Protein: CASSTFGFEGYTF.

The chain has TRBV6-6 and TRBJ2-2; 11 bases map to TRBD2. Per the germline V gene, CDR1 is MNHNY and CDR2 is SVGAGI (reference sequence). Unmatched junction bases numbered 6, after V lost 9 bases and J lost 6 bases. The CDR3 runs 14 residues. The CDR3 DNA reads TGTGCCAGTAGTAGCGGGGGGGCCCCCGGGGAGCTGTTTTTT. The encoded protein is CASSSGGAPGELFF.

The chain uses TRBV27 and TRBJ1-5; D may be TRBD1 (5 bases). Per the germline V gene, CDR1 is MNHEY and CDR2 is SMNVEV (reference sequence). Trimming cost V 5 bases and J 6 bases, with 11 bases left between them. The CDR3 totals 13 residues. CDR3 protein: CASSMGRSQPQHF. The CDR3 DNA follows: TGTGCCAGCAGTATGGGGCGAAGTCAGCCCCAGCATTTT.

The V call is TRBV30, the J call TRBJ2-3; D unresolved. The V gene lost 4 bases and the J gene lost 0 bases, with 20 bases spanning the gap. Germline lookup yields CDR1 GTSNPN and CDR2 SVGIG (reference sequence). CDR3 length equals 17 residues. The CDR3 protein is CAWKDALVPLSTDTQYF. The CDR3 region has the DNA TGTGCCTGGAAGGACGCCCTAGTCCCGCTTAGCACAGATACGCAGTATTTT.

This sequence joins TRBV10-3 and TRBJ1-6; TRBD1 matches 11 bases. Trimming removed 8 bases from V and 8 bases from J; junction bases left unmatched: 2. The germline gives CDR1 ENHRY, CDR2 SYGVKD. The CDR3 contains 13 residues. The CDR3 nucleotides read TGTGCCATCCGGACAGGGGGCGATTCACCCCTCCACTTT. Protein sequence: CAIRTGGDSPLHF.

V and J are TRBV9 and TRBJ2-1, with 14 bases identical to TRBD2. CDR1 is SGDLS, CDR2 YYNGEE, per germline. After removal of 1 base from V and 8 bases from J, the junction contained 8 bases not matched to a gene. This CDR3 is 17 amino acids long. CDR3: CASSVRQTSGRGDEQFF. The CDR3, as DNA: TGTGCCAGCAGCGTACGTCAGACTAGCGGGAGGGGGGATGAGCAGTTCTTC.

A few counts support this clonotype. The chain combines TRBV9 with TRBJ2-3; 8 bases match TRBD2. This CDR3 is 16 amino acids long. Germline values: CDR1 SGDLS, CDR2 YYNGEE. V shed 7 bases and J 1 base; nucleotides not matched to a gene: 11. The CDR3 sequence is CASGRTYSGGTDTQYF. DNA of the CDR3: TGTGCCAGCGGCCGGACCTATAGCGGGGGCACAGATACGCAGTATTTT.

V gene TRBV5-1 combines with J gene TRBJ2-2; D remains ambiguous. The CDR3 is made up of 15 amino acids. Germline CDR1 SGHRS, CDR2 YFSETQ. V was cut by 4 bases and J by 1 base, with 11 bases left in between. CDR3 nucleotides: TGCGCCAGCAGCCCCATCCCACGGAACACCGGGGAGCTGTTTTTT. This encodes CASSPIPRNTGELFF.

This clonotype has just one count. The chain has TRBV5-1 and TRBJ2-5; TRBD1 is a possible D gene (5 bases). Near its end, the DNA agrees better with TRBJ2-1, so the J call may be wrong. CDR1 and CDR2 (germline): SGHRS, YFSETQ. CDR3 length: 15 residues. The CDR3 here is CASSLAGLGQETQFF. CDR3 coding DNA: TGCGCCAGCAGCTTGGCCGGATTAGGACAAGAGACCCAGTTCTTC.

This clonotype was seen a few times. The gene calls are TRBV7-8 and TRBJ2-1, with 7 bases lining up with TRBD2. Trimming took 8 bases from V and 0 from J; bases not matched to a gene: 16. Germline assignment: CDR1 SGHVS and CDR2 FQNEAQ. The CDR3 consists of 18 residues. The DNA of the CDR3 is TGTGCCAGCCGTTTGGGCGGGAGACGGTTCGGCTCCTACAATGAGCAGTTCTTC. It specifies CASRLGGRRFGSYNEQFF.

This rearrangement joins TRBV28 to TRBJ2-3, with D unresolved. The germline V gene has CDR1 MDHEN and CDR2 SYDVKM. The CDR3 is 12 amino acids. V lost 6 bases and J lost 6, with 10 bases in between. The CDR3 spells CASRESPDTQYF. CDR3 sequence (DNA): TGTGCCAGCAGAGAATCCCCCGATACGCAGTATTTT. The full variable domain, its missing parts supplied by reference TRBV28 and TRBJ2-3, is DVKVTQSSRYLVKRTGEKVFLECVQDMDHENMFWYRQDPGLGLRLIYFSYDVKMKEKGDIPEGYSVSREKKERFSLILESASTNQTSMYLCASRESPDTQYFGPGTRLTVL.

The chain combines TRBV5-1 with TRBJ2-1; 8 nucleotides agree with TRBD2. The CDR3 has 20 amino acids. V shed 6 bases, J shed 0 bases, and the junction held 20 bases outside the gene matches. Germline V gene data show CDR1 as SGHRS and CDR2 as YFSETQ. This chain's CDR3 is CASTSMSSGESRSSYNEQFF. CDR3 coding DNA: TGCGCCAGCACCTCAATGAGTAGCGGGGAGTCACGGAGCTCCTACAATGAGCAGTTCTTC.

The CDR3 spells CASSTWPGTANEQYF. The CDR3 DNA reads as TGTGCCAGCAGTACTTGGCCCGGGACTGCAAACGAGCAGTACTTC. The V and J genes are TRBV12-3 or TRBV12-4 and TRBJ2-7; TRBD2 might be the D (6 bases). The CDR3 consists of 15 residues. V lost 5 bases, J lost 5 bases, and 19 bases lay in between.

Only a few counts were recorded for this clonotype. The chain couples TRBV20-1 to TRBJ2-4, with D tentatively TRBD1 (5 bases). The J call may be faulty, since TRBJ2-7 better matches the DNA end. The CDR3 is 11 amino acids. Germline-derived CDR1 and CDR2 are DFQATT and SNEGSKA (reference sequence). The CDR3 region has the DNA TGCAGTGCTAGCGGCAGGGCCGAGCAGTACTTC. Its translation is CSASGRAEQYF.

V gene TRBV9 combines with J gene TRBJ2-3; 12 positions match TRBD2. CDR1 is SGDLS, CDR2 YYNGEE, per germline. V lost 2 bases to trimming and J lost 5 bases; unmatched junction nucleotides: 9. The CDR3 length is 17 residues. Written as DNA, the CDR3 is TGTGCCAGCAGCGTCCTAGCGGGGGGGCCTGGTGGAGATACGCAGTATTTT. Its translation is CASSVLAGGPGGDTQYF.

As concerns this clonotype: With a much larger clone just one base away, this may be a read error. V usage is TRBV3-1 and J usage is TRBJ2-1; 7 bases line up with TRBD2. Trimming took 4 bases from V and 4 from J; bases not matched to a gene: 10. Germline V gene data show CDR1 as LGHDT and CDR2 as YNNKEL (reference sequence). The CDR3 is made up of 16 amino acids. The CDR3 region has the DNA TGTGCCAGCAGCCGAGATCGCGGGGGATATTACAATGAGCAGTTCTTC. It translates to CASSRDRGGYYNEQFF.

J is TRBJ2-1 and V is TRBV12-3 or TRBV12-4, with TRBD2 identical over 12 bases. The better agreement between TRBJ2-7 and the DNA end casts doubt on the J call. The CDR3 has 18 residues. In DNA form, the CDR3 reads TGTGCCAGCAGTCCATCCTCGACTAGCGGGAGCTCCTACAATGAGCAGTACTTC. Translating it yields CASSPSSTSGSSYNEQYF.

This clonotype was seen ten or more times. The chain combines TRBV28 with TRBJ2-5, with 11 bases aligning to TRBD2. The CDR3 loop spans 15 amino acids. Trimming took 2 bases from V and 5 from J; bases not matched to a gene: 4. Per germline, CDR1 MDHEN and CDR2 SYDVKM. CDR3 DNA sequence: TGTGCCAGCAGTTTAACTAGCGGGAGACGGGAGACCCAGTACTTC. Amino acids: CASSLTSGRRETQYF.

DNA of the CDR3: TGCAGTGCGGCAGGAGATACGCAGTATTTT. Translated, it gives CSAAGDTQYF. The chain couples TRBV20-1 to TRBJ2-3; D is unresolved. The germline V gene has CDR1 DFQATT and CDR2 SNEGSKA (reference sequence). Trimming left V 6 bases short and J 5 bases short, with 6 bases between. The CDR3 has 10 residues.

This clonotype was counted only a few times. The chain employs TRBV27 and TRBJ2-3; tentatively, D is TRBD1 (6 bases). This CDR3 is built from 15 residues. Germline CDR1 MNHEY, CDR2 SMNVEV (reference sequence). V was shortened by 2 bases and J by 1 base, with 10 bases between the two germline ends. The CDR3 region is CASSLINRGTDTQYF. The CDR3 DNA is TGTGCCAGCAGTTTAATAAACAGGGGCACAGATACGCAGTATTTT.

This clonotype was observed a few times. The chain has TRBV12-3 or TRBV12-4 and TRBJ1-2; TRBD1 matches at 10 bases. V lost 6 bases and J lost 7; bases outside the gene matches: 11. The CDR3 has 15 amino acids. This CDR3 reads CASSSTGGAVLGYTF. CDR3 sequence (DNA): TGTGCCAGCAGCTCGACAGGGGGCGCGGTGCTTGGCTACACCTTC.

This clonotype has more than one count but fewer than ten. The V call is TRBV4-2, the J call TRBJ2-3, with D maybe TRBD2 (5 bases). CDR1 is LGHNA, CDR2 YNFKEQ, per germline. Trimming cost V 1 base and J 4 bases, with 21 bases left between them. The CDR3 consists of 18 residues. The CDR3 sequence is CASSQAYQVAGSADTQYF. In DNA form, the CDR3 reads TGTGCCAGCAGCCAAGCCTACCAGGTCGCGGGTAGCGCAGATACGCAGTATTTT.

A few counts support this clonotype. The rearrangement uses TRBV2 and TRBJ1-4; a possible D gene is TRBD1 (5 bases). Trimming pared 6 bases from V and 0 bases from J, leaving 14 bases between. Germline V lookup: CDR1 SNHLY, CDR2 FYNNEI. CDR3 length equals 16 residues. The CDR3 loop is CASSDPGQATNEKLFF. CDR3 in DNA: TGTGCCAGCAGCGACCCAGGACAAGCAACTAATGAAAAACTGTTTTTT.

A few counts support this clonotype. The genes are TRBV29-1 and TRBJ1-5; D is perhaps TRBD1 (5 bases). This CDR3 contains 16 residues. Germline V lookup: CDR1 SQVTM, CDR2 ANQGSEA. V was clipped by 6 bases and J by 2 bases, with 20 bases between them. The CDR3, as DNA: TGCAGCGTCCGAACGGGGGGGGGAGAGGGCAATCAGCCCCAGCATTTT. Translated: CSVRTGGGEGNQPQHF. The whole variable domain, remainder taken from reference TRBV29-1 and TRBJ1-5, is SAVISQKPSRDICQRGTSLTIQCQVDSQVTMMFWYRQQPGQSLTLIATANQGSEATYESGFVIDKFPISRPNLTFSTLTVSNMSPEDSSIYLCSVRTGGGEGNQPQHFGDGTRLSIL.

This clonotype was seen repeatedly, ten times or more. This chain connects TRBV27 to TRBJ2-3; D gene ambiguous. The CDR3 consists of 13 residues. Trimming cost V 1 base and J 5 bases, with 7 bases left between them. The germline CDR1 and CDR2 sequences are MNHEY and SMNVEV (reference sequence). The CDR3 sequence: CASSLWRRDTQYF. The CDR3 bases are TGTGCCAGCAGTTTATGGCGAAGAGATACGCAGTATTTT.